A selection of T cell receptor beta chains follows, all from one sample in a study of T cell repertoires in cytomegalovirus infection. TCRdb redid the calling of the reads with MiXCR, one entry per CDR3 protein. Of some 130,000 distinct CDR3 sequences in the sample, around 32% were seen once. The antigens these receptors bind are not known. The sequencing used CD8+ T cells from cultured PBMCs, collected from culture after CMV antigen stimulation. Receptors originate from a human donor in good health (CMV status not recorded). Some clones in this sample may be carry-over from other donors' samples. The CDR3 runs from the conserved cysteine through the conserved F or W. The D gene is left open where the match is weak. Where a row states a size, it is once, few, many or the class of an expanded clone; other rows omit it.

j_call: TRBJ1-1; v_call: TRBV7-8; d_call: TRBD1; clone_size: many; cdr3_aa: CASSPELTGNTEAFF; cdr3_nt: TGTGCCAGCAGCCCTGAGCTGACAGGGAATACTGAAGCTTTCTTT
j_call: TRBJ1-6; v_call: TRBV30; d_call: TRBD1; clone_size: few; cdr3_aa: CAWTVGQLNSPLHF; cdr3_nt: TGTGCCTGGACTGTGGGACAGCTTAATTCACCCCTCCACTTT
j_call: TRBJ2-2; v_call: TRBV7-2; d_call: TRBD2; clone_size: many; cdr3_aa: CASSVSSGVASTGELFF; cdr3_nt: TGTGCCAGCAGCGTATCAAGCGGGGTGGCCTCCACCGGGGAGCTGTTTTTT
j_call: TRBJ2-1; v_call: TRBV27; d_call: TRBD2; clone_size: few; cdr3_aa: CASSWSGGPVEQFF; cdr3_nt: TGTGCCAGCAGTTGGAGCGGGGGTCCGGTCGAGCAGTTCTTC
j_call: TRBJ1-5; v_call: TRBV7-9; d_call: .; clone_size: few; cdr3_aa: CASSFGPNQPQHF; cdr3_nt: TGTGCCAGCAGCTTCGGTCCTAATCAGCCCCAGCATTTT
j_call: TRBJ2-7; v_call: TRBV9; d_call: .; clone_size: once; cdr3_aa: CASSARDGTGEQYF; cdr3_nt: TGTGCCAGCAGCGCCCGGGACGGGACTGGCGAGCAGTACTTC
j_call: TRBJ1-1; v_call: TRBV27; d_call: .; clone_size: many; cdr3_aa: CASSRGEANTEAFF; cdr3_nt: TGTGCCAGCAGCCGCGGGGAGGCGAACACTGAAGCTTTCTTT
j_call: TRBJ1-2; v_call: TRBV6-6; d_call: TRBD1; clone_size: .; cdr3_aa: CASSLQGRIGYTF; cdr3_nt: TGTGCCAGCAGTTTACAGGGGAGGATTGGCTACACCTTC
j_call: TRBJ2-1; v_call: TRBV2; d_call: TRBD1; clone_size: many; cdr3_aa: CASSGGQASYNEQFF; cdr3_nt: TGTGCCAGCAGTGGGGGACAGGCCTCCTACAATGAGCAGTTCTTC
j_call: TRBJ2-1; v_call: TRBV27; d_call: .; clone_size: .; cdr3_aa: CASRGIGDEQFF; cdr3_nt: TGTGCCAGCAGGGGAATTGGTGATGAGCAGTTCTTC
j_call: TRBJ1-2; v_call: TRBV12-3/TRBV12-4; d_call: .; clone_size: few; cdr3_aa: CASSPSPGQGYTF; cdr3_nt: TGTGCCAGCAGCCCTTCACCGGGGCAGGGCTACACCTTC
j_call: TRBJ1-1; v_call: TRBV4-1; d_call: TRBD1; clone_size: few; cdr3_aa: CASSQEPRQGGYAFF; cdr3_nt: TGCGCCAGCAGCCAAGAACCAAGACAGGGGGGATATGCTTTCTTT
j_call: TRBJ2-3; v_call: TRBV12-3/TRBV12-4; d_call: .; clone_size: .; cdr3_aa: CASSLSGGLDTQYF; cdr3_nt: TGTGCCAGCAGTTTAAGTGGGGGGCTAGATACGCAGTATTTT
j_call: TRBJ2-1; v_call: TRBV7-6; d_call: TRBD1; clone_size: few; cdr3_aa: CASSPGQGTPNEQFF; cdr3_nt: TGTGCCAGCAGCCCCGGACAGGGCACCCCCAATGAGCAGTTCTTC
j_call: TRBJ1-6; v_call: TRBV10-3; d_call: .; clone_size: many; cdr3_aa: CAISDPSPGGGDSPLHF; cdr3_nt: TGTGCCATCAGTGACCCCTCTCCGGGTGGAGGGGATTCACCCCTCCACTTT
j_call: TRBJ2-7; v_call: TRBV6-5; d_call: .; clone_size: .; cdr3_aa: CASSYTPRGGNYEQYF; cdr3_nt: TGTGCCAGCAGTTACACCCCGAGGGGTGGGAACTACGAGCAGTACTTC
j_call: TRBJ2-1; v_call: TRBV11-2; d_call: TRBD1; clone_size: .; cdr3_aa: CASSLVGTGGYNEQFF; cdr3_nt: TGTGCCAGCAGCTTAGTTGGGACAGGGGGCTACAATGAGCAGTTCTTC
j_call: TRBJ2-1; v_call: TRBV7-9; d_call: .; clone_size: .; cdr3_aa: CASSLVAANEQFF; cdr3_nt: TGTGCCAGCAGCTTAGTGGCAGCTAATGAGCAGTTCTTC
j_call: TRBJ1-1; v_call: TRBV5-5; d_call: .; clone_size: few; cdr3_aa: CASRMDGNTEAFF; cdr3_nt: TGTGCCAGCAGAATGGACGGAAACACTGAAGCTTTCTTT
j_call: TRBJ1-1; v_call: TRBV7-6; d_call: .; clone_size: .; cdr3_aa: CASSSRTAQNTEAFF; cdr3_nt: TGTGCCAGCAGCTCCAGGACAGCGCAGAACACTGAAGCTTTCTTT
j_call: TRBJ1-2; v_call: TRBV6-4; d_call: .; clone_size: .; cdr3_aa: CASSETDGDYGYTF; cdr3_nt: TGTGCCAGCAGTGAGACGGACGGCGATTATGGCTACACCTTC
j_call: TRBJ2-7; v_call: TRBV19; d_call: TRBD1; clone_size: few; cdr3_aa: CASTWGHRGPYEQYF; cdr3_nt: TGTGCCAGTACCTGGGGTCACAGGGGACCCTACGAGCAGTACTTC
j_call: TRBJ2-7; v_call: TRBV11-2; d_call: TRBD2; clone_size: few; cdr3_aa: CASRVAGGSSYEQYF; cdr3_nt: TGTGCCAGCAGAGTAGCGGGGGGGTCCTCCTACGAGCAGTACTTC
j_call: TRBJ2-1; v_call: TRBV7-8; d_call: .; clone_size: .; cdr3_aa: CASSWGPGPGSYNEQFF; cdr3_nt: TGTGCCAGCAGCTGGGGACCGGGCCCAGGGTCCTACAATGAGCAGTTCTTC
j_call: TRBJ2-7; v_call: TRBV9; d_call: TRBD1; clone_size: .; cdr3_aa: CASSVAEPGTGVYEQYF; cdr3_nt: TGTGCCAGCAGCGTAGCCGAACCCGGGACAGGGGTCTACGAGCAGTACTTC
j_call: TRBJ2-1; v_call: TRBV4-1; d_call: TRBD1; clone_size: .; cdr3_aa: CASSPGGIASISYNEQFF; cdr3_nt: TGCGCCAGCAGCCCAGGGGGAATAGCATCTATCTCCTACAATGAGCAGTTCTTC
j_call: TRBJ1-1; v_call: TRBV12-3/TRBV12-4; d_call: .; clone_size: .; cdr3_aa: CASSFETLNTEAFF; cdr3_nt: TGTGCCAGCAGTTTCGAGACACTGAACACTGAAGCTTTCTTT
j_call: TRBJ2-3; v_call: TRBV6-2/TRBV6-3; d_call: TRBD2; clone_size: many; cdr3_aa: CASSSGAGGRSDTQYF; cdr3_nt: TGTGCCAGCAGTTCAGGAGCGGGGGGTAGGTCAGATACGCAGTATTTT
j_call: TRBJ2-5; v_call: TRBV4-1; d_call: TRBD2; clone_size: .; cdr3_aa: CASSQGGLARETQYF; cdr3_nt: TGTGCCAGCAGCCAGGGGGGACTAGCCAGAGAGACCCAGTACTTC
j_call: TRBJ1-3; v_call: TRBV12-3/TRBV12-4; d_call: TRBD1; clone_size: .; cdr3_aa: CASSTGVGNTIYF; cdr3_nt: TGTGCCAGCAGTACAGGGGTTGGAAACACCATATATTTT
j_call: TRBJ2-3; v_call: TRBV12-3/TRBV12-4; d_call: TRBD1; clone_size: .; cdr3_aa: CASSPGQGGPDTQYF; cdr3_nt: TGTGCCAGCAGTCCAGGACAGGGGGGCCCAGATACGCAGTATTTT
j_call: TRBJ1-1; v_call: TRBV7-9; d_call: .; clone_size: few; cdr3_aa: CASRTDTGTEAFF; cdr3_nt: TGTGCCAGCAGGACGGACACTGGGACTGAAGCTTTCTTT
j_call: TRBJ1-1; v_call: TRBV6-5; d_call: TRBD1; clone_size: few; cdr3_aa: CASRGTAYSQYFTEAFF; cdr3_nt: TGTGCCAGCAGAGGGACAGCTTATTCCCAATACTTCACTGAAGCTTTCTTT
j_call: TRBJ1-2; v_call: TRBV2; d_call: .; clone_size: many; cdr3_aa: CARKTVYGYTF; cdr3_nt: TGTGCCAGGAAGACAGTCTATGGCTACACCTTC
j_call: TRBJ1-1; v_call: TRBV12-5; d_call: .; clone_size: .; cdr3_aa: CASGLYDRTEAFF; cdr3_nt: TGTGCTAGTGGTTTGTATGATCGGACTGAAGCTTTCTTT
j_call: TRBJ1-1; v_call: TRBV7-9; d_call: .; clone_size: few; cdr3_aa: CASTQGGEAFF; cdr3_nt: TGTGCCAGCACCCAGGGCGGAGAAGCTTTCTTT
j_call: TRBJ1-5; v_call: TRBV6-1; d_call: .; clone_size: few; cdr3_aa: CASSEFWTSRSNQPQHF; cdr3_nt: TGTGCCAGCAGTGAATTTTGGACCTCGCGTAGCAATCAGCCCCAGCATTTT
j_call: TRBJ1-1; v_call: TRBV13; d_call: TRBD1; clone_size: .; cdr3_aa: CASSSLDRGTEAFF; cdr3_nt: TGTGCCAGCAGCTCGCTAGACAGGGGAACTGAAGCTTTCTTT
j_call: TRBJ1-1; v_call: TRBV11-2; d_call: .; clone_size: .; cdr3_aa: CASSSNVGYDTEAFF; cdr3_nt: TGTGCCAGCAGCTCAAACGTCGGGTACGACACTGAAGCTTTCTTT
j_call: TRBJ1-4; v_call: TRBV5-6; d_call: TRBD1; clone_size: .; cdr3_aa: CASSFGTAYEKLFF; cdr3_nt: TGTGCCAGCAGCTTCGGGACAGCTTATGAAAAACTGTTTTTT
j_call: TRBJ1-5; v_call: TRBV2; d_call: .; clone_size: .; cdr3_aa: CASRALDGNNQPQHF; cdr3_nt: TGTGCCAGCAGAGCTCTGGACGGGAACAATCAGCCCCAGCATTTT
j_call: TRBJ2-1; v_call: TRBV18; d_call: TRBD1; clone_size: few; cdr3_aa: CASSSTGGEEQFF; cdr3_nt: TGTGCCAGCTCATCGACAGGGGGGGAGGAGCAGTTCTTC
j_call: TRBJ2-7; v_call: TRBV2; d_call: TRBD1; clone_size: .; cdr3_aa: CASSAGQGSEQYF; cdr3_nt: TGTGCCAGCAGTGCGGGACAGGGATCGGAGCAGTACTTC
j_call: TRBJ1-2; v_call: TRBV19; d_call: TRBD1; clone_size: .; cdr3_aa: CASTDQPGQGVYGYTF; cdr3_nt: TGTGCCAGTACCGATCAACCGGGACAGGGGGTTTATGGCTACACCTTC
j_call: TRBJ1-1; v_call: TRBV15; d_call: .; clone_size: .; cdr3_aa: CVTSHTGGGNTEAFF; cdr3_nt: TGTGTCACCAGTCATACTGGGGGGGGGAACACTGAAGCTTTCTTT